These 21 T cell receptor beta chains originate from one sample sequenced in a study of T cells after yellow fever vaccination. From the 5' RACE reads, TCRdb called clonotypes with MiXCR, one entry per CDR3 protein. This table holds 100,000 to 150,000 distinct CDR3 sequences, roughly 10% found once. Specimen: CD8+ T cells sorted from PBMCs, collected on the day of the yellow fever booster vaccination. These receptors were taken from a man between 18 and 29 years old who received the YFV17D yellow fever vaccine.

The CDR3 region is CASSLSGQGPKDEQFF. The DNA for the CDR3 is TGTGCCAGCAGTCTATCGGGACAGGGGCCTAAAGATGAGCAGTTCTTC. This chain links TRBV12-3 or TRBV12-4 with TRBJ2-1, with TRBD1 identical over 10 bases. V shed 5 bases, J shed 8 bases, and the junction held 12 bases outside the gene matches. The length of the CDR3 is 16 residues.

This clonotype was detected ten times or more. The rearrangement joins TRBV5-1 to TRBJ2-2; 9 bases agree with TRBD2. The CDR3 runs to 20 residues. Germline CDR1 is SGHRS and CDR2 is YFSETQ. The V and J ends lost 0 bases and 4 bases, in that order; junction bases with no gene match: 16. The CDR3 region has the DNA TGCGCCAGCAGCTTGGAAGGGGGAGCGGGGGGCCTCATGAGCACCGGGGAGCTGTTTTTT. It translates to CASSLEGGAGGLMSTGELFF.

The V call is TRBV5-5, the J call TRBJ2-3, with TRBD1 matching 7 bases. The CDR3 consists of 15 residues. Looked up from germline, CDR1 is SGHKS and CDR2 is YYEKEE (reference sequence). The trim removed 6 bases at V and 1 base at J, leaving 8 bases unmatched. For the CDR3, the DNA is TGTGCCAGCACCGACAGGGTGGGGCGCACAGATACGCAGTATTTT. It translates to CASTDRVGRTDTQYF.

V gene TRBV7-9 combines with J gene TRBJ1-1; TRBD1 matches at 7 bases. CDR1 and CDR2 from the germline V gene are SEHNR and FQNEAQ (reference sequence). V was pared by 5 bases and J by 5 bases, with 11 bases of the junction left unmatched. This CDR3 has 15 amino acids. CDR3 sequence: CASSPHQGVYTEAFF. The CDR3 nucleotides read TGTGCCAGCAGCCCCCACCAGGGGGTCTATACTGAAGCTTTCTTT.

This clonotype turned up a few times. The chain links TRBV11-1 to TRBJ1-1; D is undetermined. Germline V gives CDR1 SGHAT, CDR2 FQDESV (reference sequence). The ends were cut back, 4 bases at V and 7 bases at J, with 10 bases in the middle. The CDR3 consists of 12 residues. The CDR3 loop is CASSSGYSEAFF. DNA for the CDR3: TGTGCCAGCAGCTCGGGGTACAGTGAAGCTTTCTTT.

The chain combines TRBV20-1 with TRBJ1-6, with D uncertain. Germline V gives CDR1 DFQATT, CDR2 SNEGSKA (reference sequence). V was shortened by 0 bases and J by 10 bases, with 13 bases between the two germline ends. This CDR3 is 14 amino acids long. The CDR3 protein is CSARDRQVRSPLHF. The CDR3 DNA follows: TGCAGTGCTAGAGATCGGCAGGTCCGGTCACCCCTCCACTTT.

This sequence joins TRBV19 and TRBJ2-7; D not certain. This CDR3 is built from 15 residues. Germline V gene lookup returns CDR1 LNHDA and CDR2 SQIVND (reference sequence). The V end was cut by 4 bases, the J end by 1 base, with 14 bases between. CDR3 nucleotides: TGTGCCAGTAGTACCCGGCCCGGCGGTTCCTACGAGCAGTACTTC. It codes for CASSTRPGGSYEQYF.

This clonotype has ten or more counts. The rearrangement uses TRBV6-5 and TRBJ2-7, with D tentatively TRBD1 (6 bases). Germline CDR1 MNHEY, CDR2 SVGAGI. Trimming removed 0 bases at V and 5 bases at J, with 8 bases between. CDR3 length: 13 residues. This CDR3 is CASSYSNRDEQYV. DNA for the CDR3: TGTGCCAGCAGTTACTCGAACAGGGACGAGCAGTACGTC.

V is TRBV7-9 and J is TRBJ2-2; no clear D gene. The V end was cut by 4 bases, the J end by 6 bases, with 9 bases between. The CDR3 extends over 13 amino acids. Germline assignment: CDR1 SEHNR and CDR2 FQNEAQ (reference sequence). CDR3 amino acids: CASSSRRAGELFF. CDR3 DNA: TGTGCCAGCAGCTCCCGACGCGCCGGGGAGCTGTTTTTT.

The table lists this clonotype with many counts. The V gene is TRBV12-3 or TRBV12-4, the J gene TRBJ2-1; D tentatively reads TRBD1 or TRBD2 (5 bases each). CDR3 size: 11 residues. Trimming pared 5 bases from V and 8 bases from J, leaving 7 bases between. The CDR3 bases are TGTGCCAGCAGTCCGGGGCATGAGCAGTTCTTC. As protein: CASSPGHEQFF.

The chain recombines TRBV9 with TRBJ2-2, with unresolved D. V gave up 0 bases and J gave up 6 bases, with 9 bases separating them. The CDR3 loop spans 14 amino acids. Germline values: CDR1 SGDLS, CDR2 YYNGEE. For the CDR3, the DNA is TGTGCCAGCAGCGTAGGGGGAACTCCCGGGGAGCTGTTTTTT. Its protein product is CASSVGGTPGELFF.

The CDR3 DNA is TGCGCCAGCAGCTTGGCCGTAGAAAAAGACTCCTGGGTCCCGCATGCGAACACCGGGGAGCTGTTTTTT. It encodes CASSLAVEKDSWVPHANTGELFF. This sequence joins TRBV5-1 and TRBJ2-2; no reliable D call. The CDR3 consists of 23 residues. V lost 0 bases to trimming and J lost 0 bases, with 30 bases between them. Germline CDR1 SGHRS, CDR2 YFSETQ.

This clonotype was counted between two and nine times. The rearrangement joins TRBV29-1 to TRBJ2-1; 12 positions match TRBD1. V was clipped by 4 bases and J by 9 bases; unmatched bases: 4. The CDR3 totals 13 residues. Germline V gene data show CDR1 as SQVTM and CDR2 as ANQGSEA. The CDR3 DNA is TGCAGCGTTGGGGGGACAGGGGGCATTGAGCAGTTCTTC. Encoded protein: CSVGGTGGIEQFF.

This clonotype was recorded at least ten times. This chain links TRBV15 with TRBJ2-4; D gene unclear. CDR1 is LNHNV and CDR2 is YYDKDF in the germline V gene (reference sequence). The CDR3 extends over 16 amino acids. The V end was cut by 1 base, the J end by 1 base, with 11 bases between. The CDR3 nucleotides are TGTGCCACCAGCAGAGTTGGGGAAGTGGCCAAAAACATTCAGTACTTC. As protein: CATSRVGEVAKNIQYF. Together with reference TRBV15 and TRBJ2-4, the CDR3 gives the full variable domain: DAMVIQNPRYQVTQFGKPVTLSCSQTLNHNVMYWYQQKSSQAPKLLFHYYDKDFNNEADTPDNFQSRRPNTSFCFLDIRSPGLGDTAMYLCATSRVGEVAKNIQYFGAGTRLSVL.

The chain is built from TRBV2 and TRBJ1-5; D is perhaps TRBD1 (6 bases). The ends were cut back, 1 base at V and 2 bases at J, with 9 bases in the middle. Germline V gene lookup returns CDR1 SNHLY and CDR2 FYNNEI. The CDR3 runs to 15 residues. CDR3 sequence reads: CASSEVDSGNQPQHF. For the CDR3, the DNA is TGTGCCAGCAGTGAAGTGGACAGTGGCAATCAGCCCCAGCATTTT. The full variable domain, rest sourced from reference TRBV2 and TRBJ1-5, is EPEVTQTPSHQVTQMGQEVILRCVPISNHLYFYWYRQILGQKVEFLVSFYNNEISEKSEIFDDQFSVERPDGSNFTLKIRSTKLEDSAMYFCASSEVDSGNQPQHFGDGTRLSIL.

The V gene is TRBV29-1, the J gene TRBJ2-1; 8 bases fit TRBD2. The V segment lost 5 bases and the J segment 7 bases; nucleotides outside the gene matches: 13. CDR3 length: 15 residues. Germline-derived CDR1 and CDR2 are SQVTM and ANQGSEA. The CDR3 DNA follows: TGCAGCGTTATTCCGACTAGCGTTATTAGGAATGAGCAGTTCTTC. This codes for CSVIPTSVIRNEQFF.

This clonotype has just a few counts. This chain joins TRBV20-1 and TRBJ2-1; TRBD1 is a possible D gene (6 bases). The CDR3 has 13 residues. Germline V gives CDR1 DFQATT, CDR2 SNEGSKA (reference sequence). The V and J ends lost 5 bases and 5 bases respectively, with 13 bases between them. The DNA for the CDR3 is TGCAGTGCTTTTCGGGACAATGACAATGAGCAGTTCTTC. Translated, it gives CSAFRDNDNEQFF.

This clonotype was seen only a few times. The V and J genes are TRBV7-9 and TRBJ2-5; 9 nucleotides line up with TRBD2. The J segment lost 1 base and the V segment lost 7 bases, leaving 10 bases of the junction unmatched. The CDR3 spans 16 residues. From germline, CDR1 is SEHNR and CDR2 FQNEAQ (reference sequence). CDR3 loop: CASTAKSSGGQETQYF. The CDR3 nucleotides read TGTGCCAGCACCGCCAAGAGTAGCGGGGGCCAAGAGACCCAGTACTTC. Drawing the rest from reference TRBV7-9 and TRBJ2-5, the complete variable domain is DTGVSQNPRHKITKRGQNVTFRCDPISEHNRLYWYRQTLGQGPEFLTYFQNEAQLEKSRLLSDRFSAERPKGSFSTLEIQRTEQGDSAMYLCASTAKSSGGQETQYFGPGTRLLVL.

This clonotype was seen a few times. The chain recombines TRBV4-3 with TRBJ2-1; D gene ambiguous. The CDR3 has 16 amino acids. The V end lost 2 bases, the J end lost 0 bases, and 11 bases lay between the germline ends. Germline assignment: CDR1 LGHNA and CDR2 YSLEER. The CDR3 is CASSQISRSSYNEQFF. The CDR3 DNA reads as TGCGCCAGCAGCCAAATTAGTCGCAGCTCCTACAATGAGCAGTTCTTC.

DNA for the CDR3: TGTGCCAGTAGTCTCCAGAGCTCCTACGAGCAGTACTTC. It specifies CASSLQSSYEQYF. The rearrangement joins TRBV19 to TRBJ2-7; D is unclear. Germline lookup yields CDR1 LNHDA and CDR2 SQIVND (reference sequence). Trimming stripped 5 bases from V and 0 bases from J, with 8 bases between. CDR3 size: 13 residues. The variable domain in full, with the rest retrieved from reference TRBV19 and TRBJ2-7, is DGGITQSPKYLFRKEGQNVTLSCEQNLNHDAMYWYRQDPGQGLRLIYYSQIVNDFQKGDIAEGYSVSREKKESFPLTVTSAQKNPTAFYLCASSLQSSYEQYFGPGTRLTVT.

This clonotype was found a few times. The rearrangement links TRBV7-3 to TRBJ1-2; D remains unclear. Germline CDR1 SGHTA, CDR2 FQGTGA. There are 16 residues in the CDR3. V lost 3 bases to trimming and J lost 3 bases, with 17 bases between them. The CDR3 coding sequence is TGTGCCAGCAGCTTTCTTATCCGGTTTCCAGACTATGGCTACACCTTC. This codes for CASSFLIRFPDYGYTF.